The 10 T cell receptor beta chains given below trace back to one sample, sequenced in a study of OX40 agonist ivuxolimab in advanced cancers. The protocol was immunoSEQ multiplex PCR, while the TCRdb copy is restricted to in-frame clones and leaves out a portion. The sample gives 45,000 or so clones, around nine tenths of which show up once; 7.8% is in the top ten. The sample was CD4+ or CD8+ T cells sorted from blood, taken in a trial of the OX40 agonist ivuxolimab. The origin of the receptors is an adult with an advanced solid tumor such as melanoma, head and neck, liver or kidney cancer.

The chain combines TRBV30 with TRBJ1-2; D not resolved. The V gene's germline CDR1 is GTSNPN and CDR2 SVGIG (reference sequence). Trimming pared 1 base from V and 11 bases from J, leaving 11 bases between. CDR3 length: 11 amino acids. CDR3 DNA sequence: TGTGCCTGGAGTGGCGGGCCGAGATACACCTTC. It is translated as CAWSGGPRYTF.

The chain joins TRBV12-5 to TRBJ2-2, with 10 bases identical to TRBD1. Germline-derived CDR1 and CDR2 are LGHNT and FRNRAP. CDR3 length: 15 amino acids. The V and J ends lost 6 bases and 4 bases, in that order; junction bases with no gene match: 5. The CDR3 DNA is TGTGCTAGTGGGACGGGACAGGGGACCACCGGGGAGCTGTTTTTT. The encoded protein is CASGTGQGTTGELFF.

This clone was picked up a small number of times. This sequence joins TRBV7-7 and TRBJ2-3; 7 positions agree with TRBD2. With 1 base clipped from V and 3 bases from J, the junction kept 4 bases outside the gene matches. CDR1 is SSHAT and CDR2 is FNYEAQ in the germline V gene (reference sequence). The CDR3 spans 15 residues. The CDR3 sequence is CASSLVAGATDTQYF. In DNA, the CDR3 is TGTGCCAGCAGCTTAGTTGCGGGAGCGACAGATACGCAGTATTTT.

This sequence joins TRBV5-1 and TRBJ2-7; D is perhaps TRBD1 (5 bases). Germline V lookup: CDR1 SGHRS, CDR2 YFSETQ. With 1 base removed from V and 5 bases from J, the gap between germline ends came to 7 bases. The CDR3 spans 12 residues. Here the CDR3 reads CASSLQGNEQYF. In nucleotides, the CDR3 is TGCGCCAGCAGCTTGCAGGGTAACGAGCAGTACTTC.

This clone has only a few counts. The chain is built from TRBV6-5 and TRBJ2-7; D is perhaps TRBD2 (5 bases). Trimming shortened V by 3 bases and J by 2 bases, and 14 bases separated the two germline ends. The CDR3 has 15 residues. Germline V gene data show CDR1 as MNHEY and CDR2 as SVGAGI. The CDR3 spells CASSYYGVGPYEQYF. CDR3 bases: TGTGCCAGCAGTTATTACGGGGTTGGACCCTACGAGCAGTACTTC.

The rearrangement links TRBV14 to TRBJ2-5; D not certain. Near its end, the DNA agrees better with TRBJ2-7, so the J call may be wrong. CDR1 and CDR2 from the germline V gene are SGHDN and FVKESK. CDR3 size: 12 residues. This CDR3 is CASSRLPYEQYF. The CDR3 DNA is TGTGCCAGCAGCCGCCTGCCCTACGAGCAGTACTTC.

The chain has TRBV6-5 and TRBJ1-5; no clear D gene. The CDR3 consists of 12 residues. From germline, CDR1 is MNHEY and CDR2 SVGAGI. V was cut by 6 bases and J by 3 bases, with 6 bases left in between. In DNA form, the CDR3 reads TGTGCCAGCAGCTTACCCAATCAGCCCCAGCATTTT. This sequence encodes CASSLPNQPQHF.

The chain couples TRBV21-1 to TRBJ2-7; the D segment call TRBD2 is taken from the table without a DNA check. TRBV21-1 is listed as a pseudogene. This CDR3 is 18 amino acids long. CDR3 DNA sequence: TGTGCCAGCAGCAATTTTGTGGCTAGCGGGAGATTATCCCACGAGCAGTACTTC. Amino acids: CASSNFVASGRLSHEQYF.

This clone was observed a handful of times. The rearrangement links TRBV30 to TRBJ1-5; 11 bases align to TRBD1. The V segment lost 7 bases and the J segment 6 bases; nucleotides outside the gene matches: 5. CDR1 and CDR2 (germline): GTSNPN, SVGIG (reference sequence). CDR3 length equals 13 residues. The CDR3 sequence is CAYGQGAFQPQHF. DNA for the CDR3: TGTGCCTACGGACAGGGGGCTTTTCAGCCCCAGCATTTT.

The DNA of the CDR3 is TGTGCCAGCAGTGAACAAGTGGGACAGGGGTATCAGCCCCAGCATTTT. As protein: CASSEQVGQGYQPQHF. The chain is built from TRBV6-1 and TRBJ1-5; 10 bases align to TRBD1. The CDR3 contains 16 residues. The ends lost 2 bases at V and 5 bases at J; junction bases unmatched: 6. CDR1 and CDR2 (germline): MNHNS, SASEGT.